The rows below give T cell receptor beta chains drawn from one sample of a study of blood T cells in healthy people across ages. TCRdb re-derived calls from the 5' RACE reads in MiXCR, one entry per CDR3 protein. The data contain about 680,000 distinct CDR3 sequences, around 48% of them singletons. The sample taken for sequencing was blood. These receptors came from a woman aged 55 to 70 in good health. CDR3s include the opening cysteine and the closing phenylalanine or tryptophan. The D gene is left open where the match is weak. Clone sizes are given selectively: once, few, many, or a class where the clone is expanded.

>NA|TRBJ2-2|NA|TRBV6-1
CASSGLSRGRSRTGELFF
TGTGCCAGCAGTGGACTTAGTAGAGGGAGAAGTAGGACCGGGGAGCTGTTTTTT
>NA|TRBJ2-1|NA|TRBV4-3
CASSQEWSSYNEQFF
TGCGCCAGCAGCCAAGAGTGGAGCTCCTACAATGAGCAGTTCTTC
>NA|TRBJ2-7|NA|TRBV5-1
CASSLGTAMSSYEQYF
TGCGCCAGCAGCTTGGGGACAGCGATGAGCTCCTACGAGCAGTACTTC
>NA|TRBJ1-1|NA|TRBV20-1
CSARATDTEAFF
TGCAGTGCTCGAGCTACGGACACTGAAGCTTTCTTT
>few|TRBJ2-1|TRBD2|TRBV20-1
CSARDVTSGSHEQFF
TGCAGTGCTAGAGATGTTACTAGCGGGAGCCATGAGCAGTTCTTC
>NA|TRBJ1-2|NA|TRBV7-2
CASSLDARGPYGYTF
TGTGCCAGCAGCTTAGATGCGCGGGGTCCCTATGGCTACACCTTC
>NA|TRBJ2-7|TRBD2|TRBV20-1
CSARGFGREPYEQYF
TGCAGTGCTAGGGGCTTTGGGCGGGAGCCCTATGAGCAGTACTTC
>NA|TRBJ2-6|TRBD1|TRBV4-3
CASSQDWQGASGANVLTF
TGCGCCAGCAGCCAAGACTGGCAGGGGGCTTCTGGGGCCAACGTCCTGACTTTC
>few|TRBJ2-3|NA|TRBV5-1
CASREASPEDTQYF
TGCGCCAGCAGGGAGGCCTCCCCCGAGGATACGCAGTATTTT
>NA|TRBJ2-3|TRBD1|TRBV7-2
CASSLGGTGDRYAYF
TGTGCCAGCAGCTTAGGTGGGACAGGTGACAGATACGCGTATTTT
>few|TRBJ2-4|NA|TRBV7-2
CASSPKGTGLAKNIQYF
TGTGCCAGCAGCCCAAAAGGGACCGGGTTAGCCAAAAACATTCAGTACTTC
>NA|TRBJ2-3|TRBD1|TRBV7-2
CASSSQDRGRDTQYF
TGTGCCAGCAGCTCCCAAGACAGGGGGCGAGATACGCAGTATTTT
>NA|TRBJ2-7|NA|TRBV11-2
CASPLASGNEQYF
TGTGCCAGCCCCTTGGCAAGCGGTAATGAGCAGTACTTC
>NA|TRBJ2-7|NA|TRBV6-5
CASKTGSHSSYEQYF
TGTGCCAGCAAAACGGGGAGTCACAGCTCCTACGAGCAGTACTTC
>NA|TRBJ1-2|TRBD1|TRBV29-1
CSVEAGTVRSEGYTF
TGCAGCGTTGAAGCGGGGACAGTCCGAAGTGAAGGCTACACCTTC
>NA|TRBJ2-1|TRBD1|TRBV20-1
CSARDLTGSSYNEQFF
TGCAGTGCTAGAGATTTGACAGGGAGCTCCTACAATGAGCAGTTCTTC
>few|TRBJ2-5|NA|TRBV7-2
CASSYTGGGKTQYF
TGTGCCAGCAGCTACACAGGAGGGGGAAAGACCCAGTACTTC
>NA|TRBJ2-5|NA|TRBV24-1
CATSEKTQYF
TGTGCCACCAGTGAAAAGACCCAGTACTTC
>NA|TRBJ2-1|TRBD2|TRBV10-3
CAISAFGTSGRANEQFF
TGTGCCATCAGTGCGTTCGGGACTAGCGGGAGGGCTAATGAGCAGTTCTTC
>NA|TRBJ1-4|TRBD1|TRBV2
CASRIQGAATNEKLFF
TGTGCCAGCAGAATACAGGGGGCCGCGACTAATGAAAAACTGTTTTTT
>NA|TRBJ2-1|NA|TRBV9
CASSVLGIEGEQFF
TGTGCCAGCAGCGTACTCGGGATCGAGGGTGAGCAGTTCTTC
>NA|TRBJ2-7|TRBD1|TRBV28
CASSLGDRADEQYF
TGTGCCAGCAGTTTGGGGGACAGGGCCGACGAGCAGTACTTC
>few|TRBJ2-1|NA|TRBV4-2
CASSQVGQRGFF
TGTGCCAGCAGCCAAGTGGGACAACGTGGGTTCTTC
>NA|TRBJ2-4|NA|TRBV12-3/TRBV12-4
CASSQQVAKNIQYF
TGTGCCAGCAGCCAACAAGTAGCCAAAAACATTCAGTACTTC
>few|TRBJ2-3|NA|TRBV5-1
CASSEMGTPTSNTDTQYF
TGCGCCAGCAGCGAGATGGGGACCCCGACATCAAACACAGATACGCAGTATTTT
>NA|TRBJ1-2|NA|TRBV6-6
CAIPVGDGYTF
TGTGCCATCCCTGTCGGGGACGGCTACACCTTC
>NA|TRBJ2-1|NA|TRBV2
CASMRNEQFF
TGTGCCAGCATGAGAAATGAGCAGTTCTTC
>NA|TRBJ1-1|TRBD1|TRBV20-1
CSARPTGASRDTEAFF
TGCAGTGCTAGACCCACAGGGGCGAGTAGGGACACTGAAGCTTTCTTT
>NA|TRBJ2-5|TRBD1|TRBV7-6
CASSLIQGQGLRETQYF
TGTGCCAGCAGCTTAATTCAGGGACAGGGATTAAGAGAGACCCAGTACTTC
>few|TRBJ2-5|NA|TRBV7-2
CASSLRSGSETQYF
TGTGCCAGCAGCTTACGGTCGGGAAGTGAGACCCAGTACTTC
>NA|TRBJ2-7|NA|TRBV7-2
CASSSQQGPYEQYF
TGTGCCAGCAGCTCGCAACAGGGCCCCTACGAGCAGTACTTC
>NA|TRBJ1-1|TRBD1|TRBV29-1
CSAARDRGHTEAFF
TGCAGCGCCGCAAGGGACAGAGGGCACACTGAAGCTTTCTTT
>few|TRBJ1-5|NA|TRBV6-2/TRBV6-3
CASSWTSRNQPQHF
TGTGCCAGCAGTTGGACATCGCGCAATCAGCCCCAGCATTTT
>many|TRBJ2-1|TRBD2|TRBV28
CASALRLANEQFF
TGTGCCAGCGCCCTGAGACTAGCCAATGAGCAGTTCTTC
>NA|TRBJ1-4|NA|TRBV6-2/TRBV6-3
CASSASGDEELFF
TGTGCCAGCAGTGCCTCAGGGGATGAAGAACTGTTTTTT
>few|TRBJ2-7|TRBD1|TRBV29-1
CSVEDARTGYNEQYF
TGCAGCGTTGAAGATGCTCGGACAGGCTACAATGAGCAGTACTTC
>NA|TRBJ2-5|TRBD2|TRBV6-6
CATAATSGYNEQYF
TGTGCCACAGCGGCTACTAGCGGATACAATGAGCAGTACTTC
>few|TRBJ1-2|NA|TRBV29-1
CSAVTDYNYGYTF
TGCAGCGCCGTCACGGATTATAACTATGGCTACACCTTC
>once|TRBJ2-1|TRBD1|TRBV2
CASYPGQGYNEQFF
TGTGCCAGCTACCCGGGACAGGGCTACAATGAGCAGTTCTTC
>NA|TRBJ2-1|TRBD1|TRBV4-1
CASSHPDRGTFEQFF
TGCGCCAGCAGCCACCCCGACAGGGGGACGTTCGAGCAGTTCTTC
>once|TRBJ1-2|NA|TRBV12-3/TRBV12-4
CASRDRSLTNYGYTF
TGTGCCAGCAGAGACAGGAGCCTAACTAACTATGGCTACACCTTC
>few|TRBJ2-7|TRBD1|TRBV29-1
CSAEDRFSYEQYF
TGCAGCGCCGAGGACAGGTTCTCCTACGAGCAGTACTTC